Listed below are T cell receptor beta chains from one sample, sequenced in a study of T cells expressing NK-cell markers. TCRdb reanalyzed the 5' RACE reads, giving one entry per CDR3 protein sequence and no DNA. In total, the table holds 300,000 to 450,000 distinct CDR3 sequences. The sample taken for sequencing was blood T cells: a sorted CD56 or NKG2C T cell subset, CD4+ or CD8+ T cells, or bulk PBMC T cells (not recorded which). The source is a man aged 18 to 69 in good health. The CDR3 runs from the conserved cysteine through the conserved F or W. The order of the fields is V gene, J gene, CDR3 length, CDR3 protein.

TRBV20-1	TRBJ1-4	14	CSAPPTGRGEKLFF
TRBV14	TRBJ2-3	18	CASSQDFGGGRKEDTQYF
TRBV20-1	TRBJ1-5	15	CSARLIKGSNQPQHF
TRBV10-3	TRBJ1-1	15	CAISEGGGGHTEAFF
TRBV20-1	TRBJ2-7	14	CSASGGRSSYEQYF
TRBV19	TRBJ1-2	12	CASSISGYGYTF
TRBV5-1	TRBJ1-6	14	CASSILGVNSPLHF
TRBV6-1	TRBJ1-5	17	CASSKKGGQGSNQPQHF
TRBV5-1	TRBJ1-1	17	CASSLNFLQAKQTEAFF
TRBV12-3/TRBV12-4	TRBJ2-2	16	CASSFQTSSHTGELFF
TRBV2	TRBJ2-5	14	CASRPALIQETQYF
TRBV7-3	TRBJ2-5	16	CASSLTVGPPGETQYF
TRBV2	TRBJ2-5	14	CASSFPLGAETQYF
TRBV20-1	TRBJ1-1	13	CSAKKGGNTEAFF
TRBV12-3/TRBV12-4	TRBJ1-2	16	CASSLRQGRANYGYTF
TRBV5-8	TRBJ2-7	15	CASSLGTPYSYEQYF
TRBV7-9	TRBJ2-1	13	CASSPRTGSEQFF
TRBV20-1	TRBJ2-7	17	CSARDHGGGSPSYEQYF
TRBV6-5	TRBJ1-2	17	CASSTRRDGSSNYGYTF
TRBV20-1	TRBJ1-5	14	CSAPTRGEGQPQHF
TRBV25-1	TRBJ2-3	13	CASSERKADTQYF
TRBV4-1	TRBJ2-5	15	CASSQGRKDQETQYF
TRBV20-1	TRBJ2-3	12	CRQGQGADTQYF
TRBV7-8	TRBJ2-7	15	CASSPRSGTAYEQYF
TRBV7-8	TRBJ1-2	13	CASSLSGEDGYTF
TRBV19	TRBJ2-6	16	CASSPYRSSGANVLTF
TRBV3-1	TRBJ2-4	17	CASSPRQDILAKNIQYF
TRBV7-3	TRBJ2-1	14	CASSFSRGGNEQFF
TRBV4-1	TRBJ1-1	14	CASSLKIGDHEAFF
TRBV5-5	TRBJ1-5	14	CASSLTGLLQPQHF
TRBV7-3	TRBJ2-3	17	CASSPRGSGVGTDTQYF
TRBV6-2/TRBV6-3	TRBJ1-1	16	CASSYPQLDRTAEAFF
TRBV4-2	TRBJ2-7	15	CASSQDRPNRGEQYF
TRBV3-1	TRBJ2-1	16	CASSQGYKGLDNEQFF
TRBV20-1	TRBJ2-3	15	CSAAGGNTSTDTQYF
TRBV29-1	TRBJ1-1	11	CSVVKTREAFF
TRBV2	TRBJ1-2	15	CASSQGHGGVSGYTF
TRBV2	TRBJ1-1	15	CASSYSGTGNTEAFF
TRBV11-1	TRBJ2-2	18	CASSSWDRGQRGTGELFF
TRBV18	TRBJ2-5	16	CASSPPDGSRGETQYF
TRBV10-3	TRBJ2-1	13	CAIRAGLDNEQFF
TRBV2	TRBJ2-1	14	CASKSGSGDNEQFF
TRBV29-1	TRBJ1-3	16	CSVEDGKGSTGNTIYF
TRBV20-1	TRBJ2-1	16	CSARGEVQPTYNEQFF
TRBV5-1	TRBJ1-1	14	CASRSDRRGFGAFF
TRBV6-1	TRBJ1-5	15	CASSEYWGVNQPQHF
TRBV7-8	TRBJ2-3	17	CASSLAQVSTSTDTQYF
TRBV7-9	TRBJ2-6	16	CASSSTARSGANVLTF
TRBV7-9	TRBJ1-2	14	CASSLVGQGFGYTF
TRBV7-2	TRBJ1-1	15	CASSSNRGGSTEAFF
TRBV12-3/TRBV12-4	TRBJ2-7	13	CASSSFDRGEQYF
TRBV27	TRBJ2-2	14	CASNPRGNTGELFF
TRBV28	TRBJ2-7	15	CASIGGTSAFGEQYF
TRBV2	TRBJ2-2	14	CASTATFKAGELFF
TRBV29-1	TRBJ1-1	11	CSVTGTGEAFF
TRBV5-1	TRBJ1-1	14	CASSSTGSNTEAFF
TRBV3-1	TRBJ2-5	15	CASSSRVLPAETQYF
TRBV7-6	TRBJ1-2	14	CASSKDRTNYGYTF
TRBV3-1	TRBJ2-3	20	CASSPNRGTSGDASTDTQYF